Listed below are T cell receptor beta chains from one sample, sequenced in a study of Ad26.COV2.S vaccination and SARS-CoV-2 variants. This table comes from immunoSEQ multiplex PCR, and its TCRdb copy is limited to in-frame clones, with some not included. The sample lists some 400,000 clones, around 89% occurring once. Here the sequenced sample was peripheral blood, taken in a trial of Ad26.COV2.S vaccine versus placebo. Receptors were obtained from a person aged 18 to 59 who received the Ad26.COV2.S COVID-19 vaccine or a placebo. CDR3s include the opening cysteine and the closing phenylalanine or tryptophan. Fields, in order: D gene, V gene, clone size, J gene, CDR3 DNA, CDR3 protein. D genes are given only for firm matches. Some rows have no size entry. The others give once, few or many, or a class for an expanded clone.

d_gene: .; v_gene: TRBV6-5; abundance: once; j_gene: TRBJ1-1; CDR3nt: TGTGCCAGCAGCGCAGGAGGTCCCGAAGCTTTCTTT; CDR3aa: CASSAGGPEAFF
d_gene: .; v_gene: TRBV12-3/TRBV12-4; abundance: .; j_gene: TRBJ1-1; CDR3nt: TGTGCCAGCAGGGGGTTAGGTGAAGCTTTCTTT; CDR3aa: CASRGLGEAFF
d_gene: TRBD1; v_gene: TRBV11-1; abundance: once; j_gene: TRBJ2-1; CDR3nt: TGTGCCAGCAGCTGGGACAGGGGAGGGTCCTACAATGAGCAGTTCTTC; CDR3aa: CASSWDRGGSYNEQFF
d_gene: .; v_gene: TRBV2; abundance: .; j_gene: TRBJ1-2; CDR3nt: TGTGCCAGCAGACCCACAGCGGGGGGTCAGGGTAGCTATGGCTACACCTTC; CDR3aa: CASRPTAGGQGSYGYTF
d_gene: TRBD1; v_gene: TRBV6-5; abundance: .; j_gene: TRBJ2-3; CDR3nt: TGTGCCAGCCGCCGGGACAGGGCCCTAGATACGCAGTATTTT; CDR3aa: CASRRDRALDTQYF
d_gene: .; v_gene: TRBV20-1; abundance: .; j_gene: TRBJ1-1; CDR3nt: TGCAGTGCTAGTAAAACTGAAGCTTTCTTT; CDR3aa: CSASKTEAFF
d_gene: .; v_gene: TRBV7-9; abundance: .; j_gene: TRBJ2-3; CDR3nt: TGTGCCAGCCAGAAAGCGGGTCTTAACACAGATACGCAGTATTTT; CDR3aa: CASQKAGLNTDTQYF
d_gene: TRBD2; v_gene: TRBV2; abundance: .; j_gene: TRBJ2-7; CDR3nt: TGTGCCAGCAGTGAAGGTAGCGGGGCGACCTACGAGCAGTACTTC; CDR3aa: CASSEGSGATYEQYF
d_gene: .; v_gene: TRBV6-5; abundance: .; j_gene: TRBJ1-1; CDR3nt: TGTGCCAGCAGTTACCCCGGGTTTCCTGAAGCTTTCTTT; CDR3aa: CASSYPGFPEAFF
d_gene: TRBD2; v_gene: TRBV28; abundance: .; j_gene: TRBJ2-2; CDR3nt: TGTGCCAGCAGTTCCTACTCAAGCGGGAGGGCCGCCGGGGAGCTGTTTTTT; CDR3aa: CASSSYSSGRAAGELFF
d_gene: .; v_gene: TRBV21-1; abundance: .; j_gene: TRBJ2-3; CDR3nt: TGTGCCAGCAGCTGGAGCGGGATGACAGATACGCAGTATTTT; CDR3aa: CASSWSGMTDTQYF
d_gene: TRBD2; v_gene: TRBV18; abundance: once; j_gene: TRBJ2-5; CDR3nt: TGTGCCAGCTCACCAATGGGACTAGCGGGAGGCCCATTGGAAGACCAAGAGACCCAGTACTTC; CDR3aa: CASSPMGLAGGPLEDQETQYF
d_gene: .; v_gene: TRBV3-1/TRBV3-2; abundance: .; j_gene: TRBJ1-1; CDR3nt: TGTGCCAGCAGCCAAGTGGGGAGTACTGAAGCTTTCTTT; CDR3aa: CASSQVGSTEAFF
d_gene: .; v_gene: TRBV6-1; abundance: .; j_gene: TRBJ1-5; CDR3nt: TGTGCCAGCAGTGGTGGCCCCGGGACACCTAGCAATCAGCCCCAGCATTTT; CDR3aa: CASSGGPGTPSNQPQHF
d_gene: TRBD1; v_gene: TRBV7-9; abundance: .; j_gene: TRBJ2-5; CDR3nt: TGTGCCAGCAGCTTAGGTTCCAGGGGGTTAGAGACCCAGTACTTC; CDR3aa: CASSLGSRGLETQYF
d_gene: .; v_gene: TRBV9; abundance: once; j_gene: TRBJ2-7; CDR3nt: TGTGCCAGCAGCTCTCCCGGGGACCGAAAGTACTTC; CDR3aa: CASSSPGDRKYF
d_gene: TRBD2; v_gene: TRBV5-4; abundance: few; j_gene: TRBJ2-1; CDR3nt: TGTGCCAGCAGCTTGGAACTAGCGGCCTACAATGAGCAGTTCTTC; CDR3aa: CASSLELAAYNEQFF
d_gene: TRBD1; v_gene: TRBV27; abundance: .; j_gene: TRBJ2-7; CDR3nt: TGTGCCAGCAGTTTACGCCCGGGACAGGCCCGGACCTACGAGCAGTACTTC; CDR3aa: CASSLRPGQARTYEQYF